The TCR beta chain under discussion was sequenced for a study of control samples from healthy donors and cancer patients (dated by TCRdb to the early 2020s). Library method: the immunoSEQ multiplex PCR assay. TCRdb re-hosts the immuneACCESS table, in-frame sequences only. Its copies lack some clones; in the studies checked, an unresolved V gene accounts for under half of them, and the cause for the rest is not known. This sample holds tens of thousands of clones; more than 85% were observed only once. The ten largest make up 22% of the sample. The germline V gene (reference sequence) supplies CDR1 LNHNV and CDR2 YYDKDF. Including the terminal cysteine and phenylalanine, the CDR3 comprises 16 residues. Only the CDR3 part of the read is kept: 48 bases, read in frame from the first base. V sheds 1 base and J sheds 4 bases, leaving 16 bases between their ends. In regard to this clone: Its recognized antigen is unknown. Within one base of it there is no much larger clone, and no base qualities were kept.

Sample: PBMCs. The sequence joins TRBV15 to TRBJ1-2, with TRBD1 perhaps the D gene, on 5 matching bases. The receptor's source is a woman aged 40 to 49 with head and neck cancer. The nucleotide sequence is given as TGTGCCACCAGCAGAGGGACTGGGGGTCGGCGCTATGGCTACACCTTC. It encodes CATSRGTGGRRYGYTF.